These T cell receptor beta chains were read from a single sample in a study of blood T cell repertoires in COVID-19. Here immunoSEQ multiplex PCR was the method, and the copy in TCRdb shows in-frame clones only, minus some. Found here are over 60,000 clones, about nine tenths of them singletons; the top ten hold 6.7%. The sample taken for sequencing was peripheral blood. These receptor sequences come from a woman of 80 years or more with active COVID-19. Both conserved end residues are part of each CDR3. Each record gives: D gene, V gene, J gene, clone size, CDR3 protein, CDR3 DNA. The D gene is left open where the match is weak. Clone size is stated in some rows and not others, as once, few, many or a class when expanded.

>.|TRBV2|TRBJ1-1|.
CASSEGPGAFF
TGTGCCAGCAGTGAGGGGCCCGGAGCTTTCTTT
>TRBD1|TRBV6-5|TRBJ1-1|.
CASSTRDRGNTEAFF
TGTGCCAGCAGTACCCGGGACAGGGGTAACACTGAAGCTTTCTTT
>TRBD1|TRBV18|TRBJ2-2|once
CASSPTPGGQNGAGELFF
TGTGCCAGCTCACCCACCCCAGGGGGACAAAACGGCGCCGGGGAGCTGTTTTTT
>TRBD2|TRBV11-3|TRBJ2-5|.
CASSRGGAKETQYF
TGTGCCAGCAGCCGCGGGGGGGCCAAGGAGACCCAGTACTTC
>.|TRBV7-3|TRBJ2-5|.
CASSLSSSQTQYF
TGTGCCAGCAGCTTAAGTTCTAGCCAGACCCAGTACTTC
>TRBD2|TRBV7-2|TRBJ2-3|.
CASSKGRVPDTQYF
TGTGCCAGCAGCAAAGGGAGGGTCCCAGATACGCAGTATTTT
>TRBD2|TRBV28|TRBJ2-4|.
CASSLSRLAGRNIQYF
TGTGCCAGCAGTTTATCCCGACTAGCGGGAAGGAACATTCAGTACTTC
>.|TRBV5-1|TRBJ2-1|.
CASSLAFGSFPSTNEQFF
TGCGCCAGCAGCTTGGCCTTCGGGTCGTTTCCCTCCACCAATGAGCAGTTCTTC
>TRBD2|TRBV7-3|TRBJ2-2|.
CASSYGLANTGELFF
TGTGCCAGCAGCTACGGACTAGCTAACACCGGGGAGCTGTTTTTT
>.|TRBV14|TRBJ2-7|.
CASSPGGLSYEQYF
TGTGCCAGCAGCCCAGGGGGGCTTTCCTACGAGCAGTACTTC
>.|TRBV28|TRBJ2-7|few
CATHDDSEQYF
TGTGCCACCCATGATGACTCCGAGCAGTACTTC
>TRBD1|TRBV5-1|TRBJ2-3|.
CASSEGAQGTDTQYF
TGCGCCAGCAGCGAGGGGGCGCAGGGGACAGATACGCAGTATTTT
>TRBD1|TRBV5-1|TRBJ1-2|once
CASSPQGGGYTF
TGCGCCAGCAGCCCACAGGGGGGAGGCTACACCTTC
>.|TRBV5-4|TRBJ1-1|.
CASSLDKYTEAFF
TGTGCCAGCAGCTTGGACAAATACACTGAAGCTTTCTTT
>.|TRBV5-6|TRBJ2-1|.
CASSLYEDEQFF
TGTGCCAGCAGCTTATACGAGGATGAGCAGTTCTTC
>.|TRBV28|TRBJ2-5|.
CASSSPGFETQYF
TGTGCCAGCAGTTCACCCGGGTTCGAGACCCAGTACTTC
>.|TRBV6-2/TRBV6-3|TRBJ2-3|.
CASSYSLRLQTTDTQYF
TGTGCCAGCAGTTACTCCCTTCGACTCCAGACGACAGATACGCAGTATTTT
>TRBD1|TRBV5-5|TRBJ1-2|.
CASSPSTGGWYGYTF
TGTGCCAGCAGCCCATCGACAGGGGGATGGTATGGCTACACCTTC
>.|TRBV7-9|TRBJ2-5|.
CASSPRARTILEETQYF
TGTGCCAGCAGCCCGCGTGCGAGGACTATTTTAGAAGAGACCCAGTACTTC
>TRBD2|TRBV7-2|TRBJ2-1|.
CASSLGRLAGVGEQFF
TGTGCCAGCAGCTTAGGTAGGCTAGCGGGAGTGGGTGAGCAGTTCTTC
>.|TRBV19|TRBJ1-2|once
CASSIGSGYGYTF
TGTGCCAGTAGTATCGGGAGCGGCTATGGCTACACCTTC
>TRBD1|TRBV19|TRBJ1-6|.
CASSIAGQVNSPLHF
TGTGCCAGTAGTATAGCCGGACAGGTTAACTCACCCCTCCACTTT
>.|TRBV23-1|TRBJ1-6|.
CASTGSGNSPLHF
TGCGCCAGCACCGGGTCGGGTAATTCACCCCTCCACTTT
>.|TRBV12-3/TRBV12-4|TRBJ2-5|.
CASSLTETQYF
TGTGCCAGCAGTTTAACTGAGACCCAGTACTTC